Each of the 32 T cell receptor beta chains below was sequenced from the same sample in a study of immune evolution from preneoplasia to lung adenocarcinoma. The protocol was immunoSEQ multiplex PCR, while the TCRdb copy is restricted to in-frame clones and leaves out a portion. The repertoire includes tens of thousands of clones, roughly 74% of them detected once, and about 5.7% sits in the top ten. The sequencing sample was made of FFPE invasive lung adenocarcinoma tissue. All receptors come from a person in their sixties or seventies with lung adenocarcinoma.

By sample fraction, this clone is medium-sized. The chain employs TRBV5-1 and TRBJ2-7; 8 bases are shared with TRBD1. Trimming cost V 1 base and J 1 base; bases outside gene matches: 7. CDR1 is SGHRS and CDR2 is YFSETQ in the germline V gene. The CDR3 consists of 16 residues. The CDR3 loop is CASSLRSTGGSYEQYF. CDR3 DNA sequence: TGCGCCAGCAGCTTGCGGTCTACAGGGGGATCCTACGAGCAGTACTTC. The variable domain in full, completed from reference TRBV5-1 and TRBJ2-7, reads KAGVTQTPRYLIKTRGQQVTLSCSPISGHRSVSWYQQTPGQGLQFLFEYFSETQRNKGNFPGRFSGRQFSNSRSEMNVSTLELGDSALYLCASSLRSTGGSYEQYFGPGTRLTVT.

Only a few counts were recorded for this clone. The V gene is TRBV6-5, the J gene TRBJ2-3; D is unclear. This CDR3 spans 13 amino acids. V shed 9 bases and J shed 2 bases, with 12 bases lying between them. CDR1 and CDR2 (germline): MNHEY, SVGAGI. The CDR3 sequence: CASKEILTDTQYF. The CDR3 DNA follows: TGTGCCAGTAAAGAGATACTCACAGATACGCAGTATTTT.

The chain recombines TRBV19 with TRBJ2-2, with D possibly TRBD1 on 6 matching bases. This CDR3 is 15 amino acids long. Per germline, CDR1 LNHDA and CDR2 SQIVND (reference sequence). V was shortened by 6 bases and J by 2 bases, with 13 bases between the two germline ends. The CDR3 DNA reads as TGTGCCAGTAGCTTACAGGGATTTAACACCGGGGAGCTGTTTTTT. It specifies CASSLQGFNTGELFF.

The chain uses TRBV5-1 and TRBJ2-1; 8 bases match TRBD1. Germline-derived CDR1 and CDR2 are SGHRS and YFSETQ. V lost 1 base to trimming and J lost 5 bases; unmatched junction nucleotides: 2. This CDR3 comprises 14 residues. The DNA for the CDR3 is TGCGCCAGCAGCTTGATGGGACAGGACAATGAGCAGTTCTTC. Its protein product is CASSLMGQDNEQFF. The full variable domain, completed using reference TRBV5-1 and TRBJ2-1, is KAGVTQTPRYLIKTRGQQVTLSCSPISGHRSVSWYQQTPGQGLQFLFEYFSETQRNKGNFPGRFSGRQFSNSRSEMNVSTLELGDSALYLCASSLMGQDNEQFFGPGTRLTVL.

V gene TRBV7-2 combines with J gene TRBJ1-2, with D perhaps TRBD1 (6 bases). CDR3 size: 13 residues. Germline V gene sequence: CDR1 SGHTA, CDR2 FQGNSA. V was trimmed by 6 bases and J by 5 bases, leaving 13 bases between them. CDR3 DNA: TGTGCCAGCAGGCAAACAGGGATTTATGGCTACACCTTC. Translation: CASRQTGIYGYTF.

The chain couples TRBV4-1 to TRBJ2-6; TRBD2 matches at 7 bases. The CDR3 is 17 residues long. The junction had 7 bases not matched to a gene; V was cut back by 3 bases and J by 2 bases. CDR1 is MGHRA, CDR2 YSYEKL, per germline. The CDR3 region is CASSHPTGGTGANVLTF. The CDR3 nucleotides read TGCGCCAGCAGCCACCCTACCGGGGGGACTGGGGCCAACGTCCTGACTTTC.

The rearrangement uses TRBV6-1 and TRBJ1-4; D gene unclear. Germline V gene sequence: CDR1 MNHNS, CDR2 SASEGT. This CDR3 has 13 amino acids. The V end lost 10 bases, the J end lost 5 bases, and 14 bases lay between the germline ends. The CDR3 nucleotides read TGTGCCACCCGGTCTGGCGAAAATGAAAAACTGTTTTTT. Amino acid sequence: CATRSGENEKLFF.

This chain uses TRBV4-1 with TRBJ1-1; D perhaps matches TRBD1 (5 bases). The length of the CDR3 is 12 residues. Trimming left V 1 base short and J 7 bases short, with 7 bases between. Germline loops: CDR1 MGHRA, CDR2 YSYEKL. CDR3 DNA: TGCGCCAGCAGCCAAGGGGGGTTTGAAGCTTTCTTT. Amino acid sequence: CASSQGGFEAFF.

The rearrangement links TRBV7-2 to TRBJ2-5; D is ambiguous. This CDR3 has 13 residues. Germline V gene sequence: CDR1 SGHTA, CDR2 FQGNSA. Trimming removed 1 base at V and 4 bases at J, with 7 bases between. The CDR3 region has the DNA TGTGCCAGCAGCTTAGGCGCAATAGAGACCCAGTACTTC. This gives the protein CASSLGAIETQYF.

The rearrangement links TRBV28 to TRBJ2-5; 8 nucleotides agree with TRBD2. Germline values: CDR1 MDHEN, CDR2 SYDVKM. The V gene end was trimmed by 3 bases and the J gene end by 5 bases; junction bases not matched to a gene: 17. CDR3 length equals 18 residues. CDR3 sequence (DNA): TGTGCCAGCAGTTTTGCCCCTCATGCGGGGGGTAGCCCCGAGACCCAGTACTTC. Translated: CASSFAPHAGGSPETQYF.

The rearrangement links TRBV4-1 to TRBJ2-3; D may be TRBD2 (5 bases). Germline V gene sequence: CDR1 MGHRA, CDR2 YSYEKL. The V and J ends lost 2 bases and 1 base respectively, with 13 bases between them. The CDR3 length is 16 residues. CDR3 bases: TGCGCCAGCAGCCAACTTTCCAGCGGAGGCACAGATACGCAGTATTTT. Protein: CASSQLSSGGTDTQYF.

About this clone itself: The same CDR3 also results from other DNA sequences found in this sample. The chain is built from TRBV5-1 and TRBJ1-3; D is unresolved. Germline lookup yields CDR1 SGHRS and CDR2 YFSETQ. Between the trimmed V and J ends, which lost 0 bases and 4 bases, there was a span of 8 bases. This CDR3 is built from 14 residues. CDR3 loop: CASSLAATGNTIYF. CDR3 nucleotide sequence: TGCGCCAGCAGCTTGGCCGCGACAGGAAACACCATATATTTT.

This chain connects TRBV5-1 to TRBJ2-3, with TRBD2 matching over 14 bases. This CDR3 has 17 residues. Germline V gene lookup returns CDR1 SGHRS and CDR2 YFSETQ. Germline trimming cut 5 bases from V and 4 bases from J; bases unmatched to any gene: 9. The CDR3 protein is CASRRAGTSGSADTQYF. In DNA, the CDR3 is TGCGCCAGCAGAAGGGCCGGGACTAGCGGGAGTGCAGATACGCAGTATTTT.

The V and J genes are TRBV15 and TRBJ1-1; D gene ambiguous. The CDR3 spans 15 residues. Germline CDR1 is LNHNV and CDR2 is YYDKDF (reference sequence). Trimming shortened V by 5 bases and J by 3 bases, and 16 bases separated the two germline ends. CDR3 bases: TGTGCCACCAGCGCTCGCCGCCGGTTCTACACTGAAGCTTTCTTT. Protein: CATSARRRFYTEAFF.

The genes are TRBV4-1 and TRBJ2-3; D is unresolved. CDR3 length: 16 residues. Germline V gives CDR1 MGHRA, CDR2 YSYEKL. V shed 1 base and J shed 6 bases, with 17 bases lying between them. The CDR3 loop is CASSQAGSRYVDTQYF. The CDR3 nucleotides read TGCGCCAGCAGCCAAGCCGGGTCCCGCTACGTCGATACGCAGTATTTT.

V gene TRBV5-1 combines with J gene TRBJ2-1, with 9 bases identical to TRBD1. The germline V gene encodes CDR1 SGHRS and CDR2 YFSETQ. The CDR3 has 14 amino acids. The V segment lost 5 bases and the J segment 8 bases; nucleotides outside the gene matches: 8. The CDR3 region is CASSTGQGMDEQFF. The DNA for the CDR3 is TGCGCCAGCAGTACCGGACAGGGGATGGATGAGCAGTTCTTC.

The chain carries TRBV28 and TRBJ1-4; D call uncertain. The V gene's germline CDR1 is MDHEN and CDR2 SYDVKM. The CDR3 loop spans 12 amino acids. V lost 8 bases, J lost 8 bases, and 12 bases lay in between. The CDR3 reads CASSPAGEKLFF. The CDR3 DNA reads TGTGCCAGCTCCCCCGCGGGGGAAAAACTGTTTTTT.

The chain is built from TRBV30 and TRBJ1-5; D gene unclear. This CDR3 has 12 residues. Between the trimmed V and J ends, which lost 5 bases and 4 bases, there was a span of 9 bases. CDR1 GTSNPN and CDR2 SVGIG come from the germline V gene (reference sequence). The CDR3 region is CAWQRGNQPQHF. CDR3 nucleotides: TGTGCCTGGCAGCGGGGAAATCAGCCCCAGCATTTT.

The chain links TRBV30 to TRBJ2-1; tentatively, D is TRBD1 (6 bases). Trimming took 0 bases from V and 4 from J, leaving 7 bases between them. The CDR3 contains 13 residues. Germline V gene lookup returns CDR1 GTSNPN and CDR2 SVGIG (reference sequence). Written as DNA, the CDR3 is TGTGCCTGGAGTGTAGGGGGTTACAATGAGCAGTTCTTC. This encodes CAWSVGGYNEQFF.

The rearrangement links TRBV5-1 to TRBJ1-1; D gene uncertain. Germline CDR1 and CDR2: SGHRS and YFSETQ. The CDR3 sequence is 14 residues long. With 3 bases removed from V and 2 bases from J, the gap between germline ends came to 11 bases. The CDR3 DNA reads TGCGCCAGCAGCTCCCCGGGGATTAACACTGAAGCTTTCTTT. This codes for CASSSPGINTEAFF.

The chain uses TRBV18 and TRBJ2-5; D uncertain. This CDR3 spans 13 amino acids. The V gene lost 0 bases and the J gene lost 6 bases, with 8 bases spanning the gap. Germline CDR1 KGHSH, CDR2 LQKENI. For the CDR3, the DNA is TGTGCCAGCTCACCACCAGGCCCGCAGACCCAGTACTTC. As protein: CASSPPGPQTQYF.

This clone was recorded a few times. The rearrangement joins TRBV7-3 to TRBJ1-2; D not resolved. Germline V gene lookup returns CDR1 SGHTA and CDR2 FQGTGA. The CDR3 extends over 13 amino acids. V dropped 5 bases and J dropped 4 bases, with 11 bases sitting between them. In nucleotides, the CDR3 is TGTGCCAGCAGCCAGACACCTGCCTATGGCTACACCTTC. Amino acid sequence: CASSQTPAYGYTF.

The V and J genes are TRBV28 and TRBJ1-1; D perhaps matches TRBD1 (6 bases). The V gene's germline CDR1 is MDHEN and CDR2 SYDVKM. V dropped 4 bases and J dropped 1 base, with 13 bases sitting between them. The CDR3 runs to 15 residues. In nucleotides, the CDR3 is TGTGCCAGCAGTTCTCGACAGGTGAAGAACACTGAAGCTTTCTTT. Translation: CASSSRQVKNTEAFF.

This sequence joins TRBV7-2 and TRBJ2-7; D might be TRBD1 (6 bases). Germline CDR1 is SGHTA and CDR2 is FQGNSA. The V end lost 4 bases, the J end lost 0 bases, and 16 bases lay between the germline ends. The CDR3 is 16 residues long. The CDR3 DNA follows: TGTGCCAGCAGCTCCCCTCCGGGACATCGCTCCTACGAGCAGTACTTC. As protein: CASSSPPGHRSYEQYF.

J is TRBJ2-3 and V is TRBV11-2; D ambiguous. The ends were cut back, 2 bases at V and 3 bases at J, with 6 bases in the middle. Per the germline V gene, CDR1 is SGHAT and CDR2 is FQNNGV. This CDR3 spans 13 amino acids. The CDR3 DNA reads as TGTGCCAGCAGCTTAAGGTATACAGATACGCAGTATTTT. Its protein is CASSLRYTDTQYF.

The CDR3 coding sequence is TGTGCCAGCAGATTGGGACAGTGGAGCAATCAGCCCCAGCATTTT. This codes for CASRLGQWSNQPQHF. The V and J genes are TRBV28 and TRBJ1-5; TRBD1 matches at 7 bases. The ends lost 6 bases at V and 1 base at J; junction bases unmatched: 6. Germline assignment: CDR1 MDHEN and CDR2 SYDVKM. The CDR3 consists of 15 residues.

The genes are TRBV19 and TRBJ1-1, with D tentatively TRBD1 (5 bases). The germline V gene has CDR1 LNHDA and CDR2 SQIVND (reference sequence). The CDR3 is 16 amino acids. V was cut by 2 bases and J by 4 bases, with 17 bases left in between. DNA of the CDR3: TGTGCCAGTAGTATATTCGGGGTCAGTAGGGGCACTGAAGCTTTCTTT. Translating it yields CASSIFGVSRGTEAFF.

This chain joins TRBV25-1 and TRBJ1-2, with D tentatively TRBD1 (5 bases). The CDR3 is 15 amino acids. Trimming shortened V by 2 bases and J by 2 bases, and 12 bases separated the two germline ends. The germline CDR1 and CDR2 sequences are MGHDK and SYGVNS. The CDR3 loop reads CASSEVGAGNYGYTF. In DNA, the CDR3 is TGTGCCAGCAGTGAAGTCGGGGCAGGGAACTATGGCTACACCTTC.

The chain uses TRBV10-3 and TRBJ2-1; 9 bases line up with TRBD1. Germline-derived CDR1 and CDR2 are ENHRY and SYGVKD. This CDR3 is built from 14 residues. The V gene end was trimmed by 7 bases and the J gene end by 6 bases; junction bases not matched to a gene: 7. In DNA form, the CDR3 reads TGTGCCATCAAGGGACAGGGCGGGGGCAATGAGCAGTTCTTC. Translation gives CAIKGQGGGNEQFF.

This chain joins TRBV11-2 and TRBJ2-1; 8 nucleotides agree with TRBD2. Trimming took 6 bases from V and 5 from J; bases not matched to a gene: 9. The germline V gene has CDR1 SGHAT and CDR2 FQNNGV. CDR3 length equals 15 residues. This CDR3 reads CASRRTSGYNNEQFF. The CDR3 DNA is TGTGCCAGCAGACGTACTAGCGGATACAACAATGAGCAGTTCTTC.

The CDR3: CASSQMGVGYEQYF. The DNA for the CDR3 is TGCGCCAGCAGCCAGATGGGGGTAGGCTACGAGCAGTACTTC. The chain employs TRBV5-1 and TRBJ2-7; possibly TRBD1 or TRBD2 for D (5 bases each). Deletions cut 4 bases from V and 3 bases from J, with 14 bases between. The CDR3 sequence is 14 residues long. Germline CDR1 is SGHRS and CDR2 is YFSETQ.

The chain is built from TRBV30 and TRBJ1-2; D might be TRBD1 (6 bases). This CDR3 is 12 amino acids long. Between the trimmed V and J ends, which lost 7 bases and 8 bases, there was a span of 17 bases. Germline assignment: CDR1 GTSNPN and CDR2 SVGIG (reference sequence). The CDR3 sequence: CASRGGGPGYTF. The CDR3 DNA follows: TGTGCCTCACGCGGAGGGGGTCCAGGCTACACCTTC.